The 22 T cell receptor beta chains reported below all come from one sample, sequenced in a study of graft-versus-host responses after intestinal transplantation. The protocol was immunoSEQ multiplex PCR, while the TCRdb copy is restricted to in-frame clones and leaves out a portion. The table has some 100,000 clones, over 75% seen once. These receptors lack a known antigen. This specimen consisted of unstimulated CD4+ T cells sorted from spleen or lymph node cells, obtained before transplant. All receptors come from a human donor who was the organ donor for an intestinal transplant.

This chain links TRBV9 with TRBJ2-7; 7 bases are shared with TRBD2. The J segment lost 4 bases and the V segment lost 3 bases, leaving 13 bases of the junction unmatched. The CDR3 consists of 16 residues. The germline CDR1 and CDR2 sequences are SGDLS and YYNGEE. DNA for the CDR3: TGTGCCAGCAGCGAGGCCCCCGGTCTAGCGGATTACGAGCAGTACTTC. Protein: CASSEAPGLADYEQYF.

This clone has a handful of counts. This chain joins TRBV6-1 and TRBJ1-4; TRBD1 matches at 7 bases. From germline, CDR1 is MNHNS and CDR2 SASEGT. With 4 bases clipped from V and 0 bases from J, the junction kept 8 bases outside the gene matches. CDR3 length equals 17 residues. The CDR3 region has the DNA TGTGCCAGCAGTGCACAGGGGCGAACGGCAACTAATGAAAAACTGTTTTTT. Residues: CASSAQGRTATNEKLFF.

This chain links TRBV9 with TRBJ2-5; TRBD2 matches 10 bases. The germline gives CDR1 SGDLS, CDR2 YYNGEE. The V and J ends lost 0 bases and 5 bases, in that order; junction bases with no gene match: 7. CDR3 size: 16 residues. CDR3 DNA sequence: TGTGCCAGCAGCGTAGCTAGCGGGGGTAGTTGGGAGACCCAGTACTTC. Amino acid sequence: CASSVASGGSWETQYF.

This clone has a single count. Other DNA sequences within the sample encode an identical CDR3. The V and J genes are TRBV11-3 and TRBJ2-1; 7 bases match TRBD1. With 8 bases clipped from V and 7 bases from J, the junction kept 5 bases outside the gene matches. This CDR3 region has 12 residues. In germline, CDR1 is SGHNT, CDR2 YENEEA. In nucleotides, the CDR3 is TGTGCCAGCTCCCGACAGGGAAATGAGCAGTTCTTC. It specifies CASSRQGNEQFF.

The chain carries TRBV6-1 and TRBJ1-3; D unresolved. Germline loops: CDR1 MNHNS, CDR2 SASEGT. V dropped 2 bases and J dropped 0 bases, with 2 bases sitting between them. The CDR3 runs 13 residues. The CDR3 here is CASSESSGNTIYF. DNA for the CDR3: TGTGCCAGCAGTGAAAGCTCTGGAAACACCATATATTTT.

The V call is TRBV2, the J call TRBJ1-6, with D possibly TRBD1 on 6 matching bases. Germline V gene lookup returns CDR1 SNHLY and CDR2 FYNNEI. The CDR3 length is 15 residues. V lost 2 bases and J 8 bases, leaving 13 bases between the germline ends. CDR3 protein: CASSEQGGSYSPLHF. The CDR3 DNA reads TGTGCCAGCAGTGAACAAGGGGGTTCCTATTCACCCCTCCACTTT.

The chain carries TRBV5-1 and TRBJ1-2; weak D call: TRBD1 (5 bases). Germline CDR1 reads SGHRS; CDR2 reads YFSETQ. V was trimmed by 4 bases and J by 8 bases, leaving 12 bases between them. The CDR3 spans 12 residues. The CDR3 spells CASSKDSSGYTF. As DNA, the CDR3 is TGCGCCAGCAGCAAAGACAGTTCCGGCTACACCTTC.

This rearrangement joins TRBV30 to TRBJ2-7; D not certain. The CDR3 consists of 11 residues. V was shortened by 0 bases and J by 4 bases, with 4 bases between the two germline ends. Germline V gene lookup returns CDR1 GTSNPN and CDR2 SVGIG (reference sequence). This CDR3 reads CAWSVGYEQYF. CDR3 in DNA: TGTGCCTGGAGTGTGGGGTACGAGCAGTACTTC.

This sequence joins TRBV7-2 and TRBJ2-3, with a weak D call TRBD2 (6 bases). Germline CDR1 reads SGHTA; CDR2 reads FQGNSA. V was trimmed by 4 bases and J by 0 bases, leaving 14 bases between them. CDR3 length: 16 residues. The CDR3 protein is CASSSRRGISTDTQYF. The DNA for the CDR3 is TGTGCCAGCAGCTCCCGCCGGGGGATTAGCACAGATACGCAGTATTTT.

CDR3 protein: CASSSGAASTGELFF. In nucleotides, the CDR3 is TGCGCCAGCAGCTCGGGGGCCGCTTCAACCGGGGAGCTGTTTTTT. V gene TRBV5-1 combines with J gene TRBJ2-2; D is perhaps TRBD1 or TRBD2 (6 bases each). Germline V CDR1 and CDR2: SGHRS, YFSETQ. The ends were cut back, 3 bases at V and 5 bases at J, with 14 bases in the middle. The CDR3 totals 15 residues. Combining the CDR3 with reference TRBV5-1 and TRBJ2-2 gives the whole variable domain KAGVTQTPRYLIKTRGQQVTLSCSPISGHRSVSWYQQTPGQGLQFLFEYFSETQRNKGNFPGRFSGRQFSNSRSEMNVSTLELGDSALYLCASSSGAASTGELFFGEGSRLTVL.

DNA for the CDR3: TGTGCCAGCTTGGGTCCCCCAGGAACTTCCTACGAGCAGTACTTC. As protein: CASLGPPGTSYEQYF. V usage is TRBV5-6 and J usage is TRBJ2-7; D not certain. The CDR3 is made up of 15 amino acids. V lost 7 bases to trimming and J lost 1 base, with 18 bases between them. The germline gives CDR1 SGHDT, CDR2 YYEEEE.

This chain connects TRBV6-1 to TRBJ2-7; 11 bases line up with TRBD2. V lost 5 bases, J lost 2 bases, and 5 bases stayed unmatched. The CDR3 length is 15 residues. The V gene's germline CDR1 is MNHNS and CDR2 SASEGT. DNA of the CDR3: TGTGCCAGCAGTTCCACTAGCGGGGGTCCCTACGAGCAGTACTTC. Translated: CASSSTSGGPYEQYF.

This clone was picked up one time. J is TRBJ2-3 and V is TRBV27; D is possibly TRBD2 (7 bases). The CDR3 is 15 amino acids. Trimming shortened V by 5 bases and J by 6 bases, and 18 bases separated the two germline ends. Germline values: CDR1 MNHEY, CDR2 SMNVEV (reference sequence). CDR3 DNA sequence: TGTGCCAGCAGTCCATGGGAGGGGGGGCGGGATACGCAGTATTTT. Translating it yields CASSPWEGGRDTQYF.

This chain links TRBV19 with TRBJ1-2; 10 bases align to TRBD1. V dropped 5 bases and J dropped 4; count of bases not matched to a gene: 7. The germline CDR1 and CDR2 sequences are LNHDA and SQIVND (reference sequence). The CDR3 runs 15 residues. CDR3 sequence reads: CASSPLTGGGYGYTF. In DNA form, the CDR3 reads TGTGCCAGTAGTCCCCTGACAGGGGGCGGCTATGGCTACACCTTC. Full variable domain (missing parts from reference TRBV19 and TRBJ1-2): DGGITQSPKYLFRKEGQNVTLSCEQNLNHDAMYWYRQDPGQGLRLIYYSQIVNDFQKGDIAEGYSVSREKKESFPLTVTSAQKNPTAFYLCASSPLTGGGYGYTFGSGTRLTVV.

The chain employs TRBV5-1 and TRBJ1-3, with no clear D. The CDR3 is 15 amino acids. Germline CDR1 is SGHRS and CDR2 is YFSETQ. V was shortened by 4 bases and J by 0 bases, with 11 bases between the two germline ends. The CDR3 reads CASSPDASSGNTIYF. The CDR3 DNA is TGCGCCAGCAGCCCGGACGCTTCCTCTGGAAACACCATATATTTT.

This rearrangement joins TRBV6-1 to TRBJ2-5; 9 positions agree with TRBD1. The length of the CDR3 is 14 residues. Germline V gene lookup returns CDR1 MNHNS and CDR2 SASEGT. The junction had 2 bases not matched to a gene; V was cut back by 2 bases and J by 4 bases. Written as DNA, the CDR3 is TGTGCCAGCAGTGAACCGACAGGGGGAGAGACCCAGTACTTC. Its translation: CASSEPTGGETQYF.

The chain has TRBV6-1 and TRBJ1-5; D is ambiguous. The germline V gene has CDR1 MNHNS and CDR2 SASEGT. The germline V and J ends were trimmed by 6 bases and 1 base, with 7 bases remaining between them. The length of the CDR3 is 13 residues. The DNA of the CDR3 is TGTGCCAGCAGCGTCGACAGCAATCAGCCCCAGCATTTT. Its translation is CASSVDSNQPQHF.

This clone was picked up one time. This CDR3 is also generated by other DNA sequences in the sample. The chain carries TRBV7-3 and TRBJ2-6, with D hard to call. This CDR3 spans 15 amino acids. V was pared by 5 bases and J by 1 base, with 9 bases between. Looked up from germline, CDR1 is SGHTA and CDR2 is FQGTGA. The CDR3 loop reads CASSRLGSGANVLTF. In DNA, the CDR3 is TGTGCCAGCAGCCGCCTTGGGTCTGGGGCCAACGTCCTGACTTTC.

The chain is built from TRBV2 and TRBJ2-5; TRBD2 agrees at 10 bases. Germline CDR1 and CDR2: SNHLY and FYNNEI. The CDR3 is made up of 16 amino acids. The V and J ends lost 2 bases and 5 bases, in that order; junction bases with no gene match: 8. CDR3 sequence: CASSEQGLATGETQYF. DNA of the CDR3: TGTGCCAGCAGTGAACAGGGACTAGCGACGGGGGAGACCCAGTACTTC.

The rearrangement links TRBV10-3 to TRBJ1-1; D uncertain. This CDR3 comprises 14 residues. V was shortened by 2 bases and J by 1 base, with 8 bases between the two germline ends. The germline V gene has CDR1 ENHRY and CDR2 SYGVKD. CDR3 amino acids: CAISEGQANTEAFF. In nucleotides, the CDR3 is TGTGCCATCAGTGAGGGGCAGGCGAACACTGAAGCTTTCTTT.

The chain uses TRBV6-6 and TRBJ2-1; maybe TRBD2 (6 bases). The CDR3 is 14 amino acids. With 0 bases removed from V and 7 bases from J, the gap between germline ends came to 10 bases. Germline V gene lookup returns CDR1 MNHNY and CDR2 SVGAGI (reference sequence). The CDR3 region is CASSYSGTLNEQFF. For the CDR3, the DNA is TGTGCCAGCAGTTACTCGGGGACTCTGAATGAGCAGTTCTTC.

V and J are TRBV19 and TRBJ2-7; D unresolved. There are 14 residues in the CDR3. V was clipped by 6 bases and J by 1 base, with 13 bases between them. Germline V gives CDR1 LNHDA, CDR2 SQIVND (reference sequence). CDR3 nucleotides: TGTGCCAGTAGCCTAAGTAGAGGATCCTACGAGCAGTACTTC. Protein: CASSLSRGSYEQYF. The full variable domain, completed using reference TRBV19 and TRBJ2-7, is DGGITQSPKYLFRKEGQNVTLSCEQNLNHDAMYWYRQDPGQGLRLIYYSQIVNDFQKGDIAEGYSVSREKKESFPLTVTSAQKNPTAFYLCASSLSRGSYEQYFGPGTRLTVT.